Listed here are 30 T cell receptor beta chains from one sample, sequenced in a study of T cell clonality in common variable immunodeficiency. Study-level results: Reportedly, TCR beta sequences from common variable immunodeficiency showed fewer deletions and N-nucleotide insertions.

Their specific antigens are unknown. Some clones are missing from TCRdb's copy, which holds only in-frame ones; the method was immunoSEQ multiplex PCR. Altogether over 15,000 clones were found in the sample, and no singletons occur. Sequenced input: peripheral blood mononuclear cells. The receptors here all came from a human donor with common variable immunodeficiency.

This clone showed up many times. Incomplete CDR3 DNA: TGTGCCAGCAGTTACTCGAGGGATACG. This codes for CASSYSRDT. In full, the CDR3 is CASSYSRDTQYF. The chain combines TRBV6-2 or TRBV6-3 with TRBJ2-3; D not certain. The read halts 3 residues ahead of the CDR3 end, with the missing end drawn from the germline J gene. Trimming shortened V by 0 bases and J by 6 bases, and 4 bases separated the two germline ends. CDR3 length: 12 residues. CDR1 MNHEY and CDR2 SVGEGT come from the germline V gene.

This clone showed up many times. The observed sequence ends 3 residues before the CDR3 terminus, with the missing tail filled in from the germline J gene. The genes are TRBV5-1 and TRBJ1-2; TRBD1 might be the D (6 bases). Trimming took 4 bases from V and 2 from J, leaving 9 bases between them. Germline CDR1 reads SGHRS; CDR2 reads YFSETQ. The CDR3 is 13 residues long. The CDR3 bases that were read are TGCGCCAGCAGCGAGGACAGCAACTATGGC. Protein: CASSEDSNYG. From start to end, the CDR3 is CASSEDSNYGYTF.

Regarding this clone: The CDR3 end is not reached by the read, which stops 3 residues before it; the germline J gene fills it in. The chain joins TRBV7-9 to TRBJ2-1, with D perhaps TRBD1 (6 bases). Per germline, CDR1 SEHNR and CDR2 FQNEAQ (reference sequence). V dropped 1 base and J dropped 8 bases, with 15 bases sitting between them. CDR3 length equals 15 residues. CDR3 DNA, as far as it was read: TGTGCCAGCAGCTTAGGGGGGCCGGACCTCTATGAG. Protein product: CASSLGGPDLYE. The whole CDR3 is CASSLGGPDLYEQFF.

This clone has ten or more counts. The part of the CDR3 DNA that was read is TGCAGCGTTACAAGTACAGGGGCCGGGGAG. Encoded protein: CSVTSTGAGE. The complete CDR3 reads CSVTSTGAGELFF. The genes are TRBV29-1 and TRBJ2-2; 7 nucleotides align to TRBD1. From the germline J gene comes the end of the CDR3, since the read stops 3 residues before it. CDR1 and CDR2 (germline): SQVTM, ANQGSEA. The CDR3 totals 13 residues. Germline trimming cut 5 bases from V and 6 bases from J; bases unmatched to any gene: 6.

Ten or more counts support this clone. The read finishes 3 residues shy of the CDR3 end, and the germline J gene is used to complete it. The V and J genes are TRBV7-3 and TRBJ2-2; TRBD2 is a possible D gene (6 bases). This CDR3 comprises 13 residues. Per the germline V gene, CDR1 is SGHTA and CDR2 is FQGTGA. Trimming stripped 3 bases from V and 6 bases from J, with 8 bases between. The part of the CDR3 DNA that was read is TGTGCCAGCAGCTTGTGGGGGGCCGGGGAG. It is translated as CASSLWGAGE. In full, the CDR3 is CASSLWGAGELFF. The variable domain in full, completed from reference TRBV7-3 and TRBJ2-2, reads GAGVSQTPSNKVTEKGKYVELRCDPISGHTALYWYRQSLGQGPEFLIYFQGTGAADDSGLPNDRFFAVRPEGSVSTLKIQRTERGDSAVYLCASSLWGAGELFFGEGSRLTVL.

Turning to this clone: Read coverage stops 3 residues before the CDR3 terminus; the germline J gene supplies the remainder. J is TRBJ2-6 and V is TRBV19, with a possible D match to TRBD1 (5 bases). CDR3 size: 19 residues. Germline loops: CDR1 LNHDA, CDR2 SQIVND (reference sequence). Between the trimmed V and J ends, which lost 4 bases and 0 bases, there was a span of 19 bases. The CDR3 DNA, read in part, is TGTGCCAGTAGTAACCCGGACAAGGGATACTTCTCTGGGGCCAACGTC. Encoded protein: CASSNPDKGYFSGANV. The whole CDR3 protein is CASSNPDKGYFSGANVLTF.

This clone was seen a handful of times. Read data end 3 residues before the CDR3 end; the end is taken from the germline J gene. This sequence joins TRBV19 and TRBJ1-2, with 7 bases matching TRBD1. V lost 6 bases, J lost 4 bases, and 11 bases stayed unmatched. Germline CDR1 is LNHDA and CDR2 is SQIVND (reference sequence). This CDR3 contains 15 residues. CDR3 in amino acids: CASRNTGDAGYGYTF. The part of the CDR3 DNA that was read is TGTGCCAGTAGAAACACAGGGGACGCAGGCTATGGC.

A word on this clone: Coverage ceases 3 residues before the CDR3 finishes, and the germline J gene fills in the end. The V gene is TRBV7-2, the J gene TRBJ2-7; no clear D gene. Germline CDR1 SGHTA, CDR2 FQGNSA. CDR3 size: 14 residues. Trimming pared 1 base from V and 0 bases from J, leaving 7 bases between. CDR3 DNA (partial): TGTGCCAGCAGCTTAGAGGGTAACTCCTACGAG. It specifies CASSLEGNSYE. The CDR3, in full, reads CASSLEGNSYEQYF.

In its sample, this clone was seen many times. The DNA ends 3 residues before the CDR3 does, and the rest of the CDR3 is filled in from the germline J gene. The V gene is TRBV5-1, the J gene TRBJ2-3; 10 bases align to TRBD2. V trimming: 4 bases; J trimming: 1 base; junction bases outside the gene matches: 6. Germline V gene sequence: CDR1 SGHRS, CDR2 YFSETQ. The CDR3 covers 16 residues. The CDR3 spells CASSPPGTSGTDTQYF. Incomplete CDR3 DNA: TGCGCCAGCAGCCCTCCCGGGACTAGCGGCACAGATACG.

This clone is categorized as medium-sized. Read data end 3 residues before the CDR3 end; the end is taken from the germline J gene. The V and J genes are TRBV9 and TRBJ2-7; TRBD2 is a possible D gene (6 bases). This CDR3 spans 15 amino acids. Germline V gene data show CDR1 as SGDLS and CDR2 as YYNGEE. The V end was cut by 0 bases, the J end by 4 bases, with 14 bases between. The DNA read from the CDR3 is TGTGCCAGCAGCGTAGAGGGACTCAGTGGGTACGAG. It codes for CASSVEGLSGYE. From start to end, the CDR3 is CASSVEGLSGYEQYF.

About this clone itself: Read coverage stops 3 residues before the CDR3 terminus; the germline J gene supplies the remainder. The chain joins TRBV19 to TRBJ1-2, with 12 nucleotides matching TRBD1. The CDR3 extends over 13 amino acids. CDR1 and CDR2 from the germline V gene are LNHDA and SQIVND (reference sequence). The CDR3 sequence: CASSRDRGRGYTF. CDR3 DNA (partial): TGTGCCAGTAGTAGGGACAGGGGGCGCGGC.

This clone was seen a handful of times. The CDR3 region is CASSVETGPPYNEQFF. The DNA read from the CDR3 is TGTGCCAGCAGTGTGGAAACAGGCCCTCCATACAATGAG. The rearrangement links TRBV6-2 or TRBV6-3 to TRBJ2-1; D might be TRBD1 (5 bases). Read sequence stops 3 residues before the CDR3 end, and the germline J gene provides the missing end. The CDR3 runs 16 residues. Germline V CDR1 and CDR2: MNHEY, SVGEGT. Trimming took 5 bases from V and 4 from J, leaving 18 bases between them.

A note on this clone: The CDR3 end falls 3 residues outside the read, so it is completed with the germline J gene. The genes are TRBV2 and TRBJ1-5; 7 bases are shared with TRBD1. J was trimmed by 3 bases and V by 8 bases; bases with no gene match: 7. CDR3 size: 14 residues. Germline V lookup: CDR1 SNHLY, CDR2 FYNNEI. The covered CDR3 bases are TGTGCCAGCTCCCGGGACAGACCCAATCAGCCC. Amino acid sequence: CASSRDRPNQP. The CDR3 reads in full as CASSRDRPNQPQHF.

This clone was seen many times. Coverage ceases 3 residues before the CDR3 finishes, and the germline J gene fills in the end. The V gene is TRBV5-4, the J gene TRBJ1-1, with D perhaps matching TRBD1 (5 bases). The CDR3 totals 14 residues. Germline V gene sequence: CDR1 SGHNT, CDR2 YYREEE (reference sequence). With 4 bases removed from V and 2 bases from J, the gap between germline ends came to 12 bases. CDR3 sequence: CASSHDSHNTEAFF. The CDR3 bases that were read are TGTGCCAGCAGCCACGACAGCCATAACACTGAA.

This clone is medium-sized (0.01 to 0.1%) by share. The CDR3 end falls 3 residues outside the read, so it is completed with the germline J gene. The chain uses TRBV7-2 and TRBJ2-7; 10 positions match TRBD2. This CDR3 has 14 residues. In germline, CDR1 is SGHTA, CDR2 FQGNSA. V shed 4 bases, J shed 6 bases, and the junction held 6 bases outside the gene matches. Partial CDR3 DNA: TGTGCCAGCAGCTCCGGGACTAGCGAGTTCGAG. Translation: CASSSGTSEFE. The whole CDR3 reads CASSSGTSEFEQYF.

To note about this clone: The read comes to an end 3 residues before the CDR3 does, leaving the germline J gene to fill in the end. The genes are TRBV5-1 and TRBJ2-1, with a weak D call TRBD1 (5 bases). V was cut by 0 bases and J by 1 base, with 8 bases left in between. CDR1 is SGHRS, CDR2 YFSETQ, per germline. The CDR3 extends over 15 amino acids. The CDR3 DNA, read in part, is TGCGCCAGCAGCTTGGGGGGCGGTTCCTACAATGAG. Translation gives CASSLGGGSYNE. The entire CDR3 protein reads CASSLGGGSYNEQFF.

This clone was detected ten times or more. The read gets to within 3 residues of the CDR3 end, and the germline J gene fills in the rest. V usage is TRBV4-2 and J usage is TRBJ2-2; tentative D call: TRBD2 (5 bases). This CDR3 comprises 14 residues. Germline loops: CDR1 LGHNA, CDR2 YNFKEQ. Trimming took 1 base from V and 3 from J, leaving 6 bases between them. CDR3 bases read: TGTGCCAGCAGCCAAGGAGGGTACACCGGGGAG. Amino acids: CASSQGGYTGE. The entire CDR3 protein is CASSQGGYTGELFF.

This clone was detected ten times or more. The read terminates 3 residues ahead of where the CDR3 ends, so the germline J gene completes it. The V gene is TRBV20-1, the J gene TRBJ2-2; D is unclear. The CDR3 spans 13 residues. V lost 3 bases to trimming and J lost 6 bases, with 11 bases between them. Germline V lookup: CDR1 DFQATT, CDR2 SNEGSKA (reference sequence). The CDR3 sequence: CSASSPPAGELFF. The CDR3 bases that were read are TGCAGTGCTAGTTCTCCCCCGGCCGGGGAG.

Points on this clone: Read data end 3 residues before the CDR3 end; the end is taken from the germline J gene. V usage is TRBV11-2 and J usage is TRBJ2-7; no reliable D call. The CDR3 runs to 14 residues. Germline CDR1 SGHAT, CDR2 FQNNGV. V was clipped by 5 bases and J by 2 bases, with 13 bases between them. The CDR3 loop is CASSQPWAPYEQYF. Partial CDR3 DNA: TGTGCCAGCAGCCAGCCTTGGGCGCCCTACGAG.

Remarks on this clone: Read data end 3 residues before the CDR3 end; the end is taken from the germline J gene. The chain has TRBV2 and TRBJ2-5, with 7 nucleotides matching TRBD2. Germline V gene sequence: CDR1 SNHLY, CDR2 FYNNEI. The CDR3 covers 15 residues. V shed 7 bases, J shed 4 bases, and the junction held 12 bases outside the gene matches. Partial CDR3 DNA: TGTGCCAGCAAGCCGAATACGGGGGGTTCAGAGACC. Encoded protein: CASKPNTGGSET. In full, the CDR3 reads CASKPNTGGSETQYF. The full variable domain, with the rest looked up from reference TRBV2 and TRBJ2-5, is EPEVTQTPSHQVTQMGQEVILRCVPISNHLYFYWYRQILGQKVEFLVSFYNNEISEKSEIFDDQFSVERPDGSNFTLKIRSTKLEDSAMYFCASKPNTGGSETQYFGPGTRLLVL.

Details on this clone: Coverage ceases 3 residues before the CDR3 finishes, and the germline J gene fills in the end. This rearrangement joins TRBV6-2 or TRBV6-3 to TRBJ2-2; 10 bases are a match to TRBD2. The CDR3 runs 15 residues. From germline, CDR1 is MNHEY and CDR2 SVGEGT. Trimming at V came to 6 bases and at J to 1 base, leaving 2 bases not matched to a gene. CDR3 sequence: CASSWTSGNTGELFF. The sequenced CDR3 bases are TGTGCCAGCAGCTGGACTAGCGGGAACACCGGGGAG.

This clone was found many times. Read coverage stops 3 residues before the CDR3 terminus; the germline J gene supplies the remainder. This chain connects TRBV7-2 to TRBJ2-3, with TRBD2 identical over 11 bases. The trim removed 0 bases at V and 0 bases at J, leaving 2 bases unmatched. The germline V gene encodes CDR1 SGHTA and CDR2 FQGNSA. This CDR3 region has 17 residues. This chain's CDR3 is CASSLAGTSGSTDTQYF. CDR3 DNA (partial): TGTGCCAGCAGCTTAGCTGGGACTAGCGGAAGCACAGATACG.

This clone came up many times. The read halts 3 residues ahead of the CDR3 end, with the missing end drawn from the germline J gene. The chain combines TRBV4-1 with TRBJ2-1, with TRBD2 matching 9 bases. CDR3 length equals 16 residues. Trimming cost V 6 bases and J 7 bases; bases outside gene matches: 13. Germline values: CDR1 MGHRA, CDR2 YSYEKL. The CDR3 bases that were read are TGCGCCAGCAGGGCTTCGGAGGCGGGGGGGCCGAATGAG. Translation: CASRASEAGGPNE. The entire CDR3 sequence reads CASRASEAGGPNEQFF.

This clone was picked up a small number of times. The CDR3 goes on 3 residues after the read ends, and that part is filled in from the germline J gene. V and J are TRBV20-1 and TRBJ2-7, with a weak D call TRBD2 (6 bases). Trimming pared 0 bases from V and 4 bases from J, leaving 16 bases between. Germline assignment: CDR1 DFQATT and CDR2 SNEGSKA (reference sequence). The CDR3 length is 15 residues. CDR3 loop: CSARDPGTVSYEQYF. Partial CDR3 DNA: TGCAGTGCTAGAGATCCGGGGACTGTCTCTTACGAG.

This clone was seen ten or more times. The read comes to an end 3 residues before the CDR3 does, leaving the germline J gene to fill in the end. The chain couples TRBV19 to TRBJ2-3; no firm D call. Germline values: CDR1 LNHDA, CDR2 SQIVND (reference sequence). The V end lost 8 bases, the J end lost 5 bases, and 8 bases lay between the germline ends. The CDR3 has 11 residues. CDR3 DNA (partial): TGTGCCAGTTCCGCCGGAGATACG. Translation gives CASSAGDT. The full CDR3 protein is CASSAGDTQYF.

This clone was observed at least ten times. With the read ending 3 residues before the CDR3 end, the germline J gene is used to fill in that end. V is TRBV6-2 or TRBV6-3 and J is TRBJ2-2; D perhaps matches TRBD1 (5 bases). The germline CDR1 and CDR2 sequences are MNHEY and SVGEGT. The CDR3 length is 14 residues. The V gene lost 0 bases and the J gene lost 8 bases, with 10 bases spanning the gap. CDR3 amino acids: CASSYSGVSGELFF. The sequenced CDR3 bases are TGTGCCAGCAGTTACTCAGGGGTCTCGGGGGAG.

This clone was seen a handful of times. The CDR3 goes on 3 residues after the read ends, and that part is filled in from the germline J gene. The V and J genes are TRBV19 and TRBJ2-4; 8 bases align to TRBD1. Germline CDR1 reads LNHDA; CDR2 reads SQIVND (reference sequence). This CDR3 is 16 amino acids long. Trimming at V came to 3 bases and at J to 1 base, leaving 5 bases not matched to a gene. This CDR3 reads CASSIDRGAAKNIQYF. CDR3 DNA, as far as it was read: TGTGCCAGTAGTATCGACAGGGGCGCGGCCAAAAACATT.

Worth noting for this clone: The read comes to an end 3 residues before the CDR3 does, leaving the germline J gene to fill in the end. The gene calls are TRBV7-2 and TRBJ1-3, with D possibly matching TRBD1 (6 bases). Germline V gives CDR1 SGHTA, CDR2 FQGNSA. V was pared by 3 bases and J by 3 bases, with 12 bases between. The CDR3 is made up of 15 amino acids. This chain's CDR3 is CASSFWGLGGNTIYF. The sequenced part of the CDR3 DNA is TGTGCCAGCAGCTTCTGGGGGCTAGGTGGAAACACC.

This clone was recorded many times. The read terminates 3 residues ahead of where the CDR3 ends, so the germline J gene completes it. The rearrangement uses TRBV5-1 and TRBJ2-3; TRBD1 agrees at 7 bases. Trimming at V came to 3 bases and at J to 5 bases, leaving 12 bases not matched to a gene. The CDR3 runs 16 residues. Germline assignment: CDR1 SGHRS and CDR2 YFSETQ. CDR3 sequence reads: CASSSNRDSFKDTQYF. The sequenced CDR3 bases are TGCGCCAGCAGCTCAAACCGGGACAGTTTTAAAGATACG.

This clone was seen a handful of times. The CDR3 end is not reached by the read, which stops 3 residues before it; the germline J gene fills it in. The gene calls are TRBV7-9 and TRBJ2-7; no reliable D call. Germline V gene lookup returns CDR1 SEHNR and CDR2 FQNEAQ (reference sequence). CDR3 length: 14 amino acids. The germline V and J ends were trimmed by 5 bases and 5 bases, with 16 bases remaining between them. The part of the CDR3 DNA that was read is TGTGCCAGCAGCCACTCTGTCTCGGTCCACGAG. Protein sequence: CASSHSVSVHE. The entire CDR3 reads CASSHSVSVHEQYF.